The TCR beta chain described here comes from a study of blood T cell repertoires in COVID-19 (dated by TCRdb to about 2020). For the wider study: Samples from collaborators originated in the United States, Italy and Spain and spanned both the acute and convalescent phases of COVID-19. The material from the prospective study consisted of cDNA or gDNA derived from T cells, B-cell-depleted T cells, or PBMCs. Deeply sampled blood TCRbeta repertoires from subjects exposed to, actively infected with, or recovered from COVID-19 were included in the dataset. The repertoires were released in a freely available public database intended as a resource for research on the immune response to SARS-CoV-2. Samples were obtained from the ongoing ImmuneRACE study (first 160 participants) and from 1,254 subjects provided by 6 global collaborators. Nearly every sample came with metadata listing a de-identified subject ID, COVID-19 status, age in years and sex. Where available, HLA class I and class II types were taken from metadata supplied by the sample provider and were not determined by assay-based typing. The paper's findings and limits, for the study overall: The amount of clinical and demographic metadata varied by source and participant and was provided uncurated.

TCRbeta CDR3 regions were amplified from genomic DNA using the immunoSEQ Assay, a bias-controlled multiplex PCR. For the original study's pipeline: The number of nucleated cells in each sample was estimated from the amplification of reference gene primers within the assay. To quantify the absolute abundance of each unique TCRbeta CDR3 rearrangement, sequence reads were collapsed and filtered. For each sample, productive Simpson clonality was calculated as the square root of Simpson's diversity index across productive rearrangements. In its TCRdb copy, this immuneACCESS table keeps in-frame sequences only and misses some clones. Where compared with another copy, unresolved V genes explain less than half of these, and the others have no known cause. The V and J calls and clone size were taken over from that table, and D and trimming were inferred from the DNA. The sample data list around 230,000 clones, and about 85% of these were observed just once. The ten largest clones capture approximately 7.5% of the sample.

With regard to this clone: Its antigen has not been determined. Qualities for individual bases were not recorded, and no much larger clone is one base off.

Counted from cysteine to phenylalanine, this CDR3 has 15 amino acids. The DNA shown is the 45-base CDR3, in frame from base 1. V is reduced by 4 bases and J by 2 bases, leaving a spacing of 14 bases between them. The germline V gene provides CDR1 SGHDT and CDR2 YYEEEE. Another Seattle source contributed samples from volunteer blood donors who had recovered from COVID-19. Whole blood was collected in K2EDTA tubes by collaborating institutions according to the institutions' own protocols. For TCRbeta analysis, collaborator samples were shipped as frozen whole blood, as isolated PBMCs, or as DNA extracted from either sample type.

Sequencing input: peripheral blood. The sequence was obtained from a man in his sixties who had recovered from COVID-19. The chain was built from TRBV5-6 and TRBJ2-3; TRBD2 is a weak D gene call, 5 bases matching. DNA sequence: TGTGCCAGCAGCCCACTAGGTATGGACACAGATACGCAGTATTTT. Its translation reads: CASSPLGMDTDTQYF.